The 14 T cell receptor beta chains presented below share a single source sample, sequenced in a study of T-cell reconstitution after alpha-beta-depleted transplantation in children. The TCRbeta library incorporated unique molecular identifiers. Each CDR3 protein is one row after TCRdb ran MiXCR on the PCR reads. The sample contains about half a million distinct CDR3 sequences, roughly an eighth of which appear only once. Sequences were derived from PBMCs from the stem cell graft donor, sampled from the stem cell graft. These receptors were collected from a human donor who donated a stem cell graft to a child with combined immunodeficiency.

This clonotype was counted between two and nine times. V is TRBV12-3 or TRBV12-4 and J is TRBJ2-3; D is possibly TRBD2 (5 bases). Trimming left V 4 bases short and J 6 bases short, with 23 bases between. The CDR3 totals 17 residues. This chain's CDR3 is CASSWGAGLANSDTQYF. CDR3 sequence (DNA): TGTGCCAGCAGTTGGGGAGCCGGGCTAGCTAATAGCGATACGCAGTATTTT.

The gene calls are TRBV12-3 or TRBV12-4 and TRBJ2-3, with a tentative D call TRBD1 (6 bases). CDR3 length: 16 amino acids. Trimming stripped 2 bases from V and 7 bases from J, with 19 bases between. CDR3 residues: CASSLLAGGRGYTQYF. The CDR3, as DNA: TGTGCCAGCAGTTTATTGGCCGGTGGAAGGGGGTATACGCAGTATTTT.

This chain joins TRBV7-3 and TRBJ2-1; possible D gene TRBD1, 6 bases. The CDR3 loop spans 19 amino acids. Trimming took off 4 bases at V and 0 bases at J, with 22 bases between the two ends. Per the germline V gene, CDR1 is SGHTA and CDR2 is FQGTGA. This CDR3 reads CASSSPNWTVPSSYNEQFF. The CDR3 DNA reads TGTGCCAGCAGCTCACCCAACTGGACAGTCCCTAGCTCCTACAATGAGCAGTTCTTC. The complete variable domain, with remaining parts taken from reference TRBV7-3 and TRBJ2-1, reads GAGVSQTPSNKVTEKGKYVELRCDPISGHTALYWYRQSLGQGPEFLIYFQGTGAADDSGLPNDRFFAVRPEGSVSTLKIQRTERGDSAVYLCASSSPNWTVPSSYNEQFFGPGTRLTVL.

This clonotype was observed at least ten times. This chain connects TRBV6-2 or TRBV6-3 to TRBJ2-5; D not certain. CDR1 and CDR2 from the germline V gene are MNHEY and SVGEGT. With 6 bases removed from V and 7 bases from J, the gap between germline ends came to 15 bases. The CDR3 sequence is 13 residues long. The CDR3 here is CASSSTGDGTQYF. Written as DNA, the CDR3 is TGTGCCAGCAGCTCAACTGGGGATGGGACCCAGTACTTC.

This clonotype showed up many times. The V call is TRBV18, the J call TRBJ1-2; 8 bases match TRBD1. CDR3 length: 15 residues. J was trimmed by 4 bases and V by 3 bases; bases with no gene match: 7. Germline loops: CDR1 KGHSH, CDR2 LQKENI. The CDR3 DNA reads as TGTGCCAGCTCACCTGCGGGGCAGGGGGCCTATGGCTACACCTTC. It specifies CASSPAGQGAYGYTF.

V gene TRBV24-1 combines with J gene TRBJ2-1; D may be TRBD1 or TRBD2 (5 bases each). Per germline, CDR1 KGHDR and CDR2 SFDVKD. The CDR3 runs 16 residues. V was pared by 0 bases and J by 5 bases, with 13 bases between. CDR3 coding DNA: TGTGCCACCAGTGATTTGGGGGCGGCGGGCCACAATGAGCAGTTCTTC. It encodes CATSDLGAAGHNEQFF.

V and J are TRBV9 and TRBJ2-5, with D perhaps TRBD1 or TRBD2 (5 bases each). The V end lost 0 bases, the J end lost 1 base, and 10 bases lay between the germline ends. CDR1 SGDLS and CDR2 YYNGEE come from the germline V gene. The CDR3 spans 15 residues. The CDR3 protein is CASSVAGRTQETQYF. DNA of the CDR3: TGTGCCAGCAGCGTAGCGGGGCGGACCCAAGAGACCCAGTACTTC.

The V gene is TRBV9, the J gene TRBJ2-3; D remains ambiguous. The CDR3 totals 15 residues. Germline V lookup: CDR1 SGDLS, CDR2 YYNGEE. V was cut by 0 bases and J by 0 bases, with 8 bases left in between. As DNA, the CDR3 is TGTGCCAGCAGCGTAGACCCCTTTAGCACAGATACGCAGTATTTT. It specifies CASSVDPFSTDTQYF.

The sample holds a few counts of this clonotype. The chain employs TRBV4-3 and TRBJ1-5, with D unresolved. This CDR3 comprises 13 residues. The germline gives CDR1 LGHNA, CDR2 YSLEER. Trimming removed 3 bases from V and 3 bases from J, with 6 bases in between. The CDR3 DNA reads as TGCGCCAGCAGCCAGGACTTCAATCAGCCCCAGCATTTT. Amino acids: CASSQDFNQPQHF.

The sample holds many counts of this clonotype. This chain connects TRBV24-1 to TRBJ2-2, with D uncertain. The CDR3 contains 14 residues. Germline V lookup: CDR1 KGHDR, CDR2 SFDVKD. Trimming removed 0 bases at V and 5 bases at J, with 6 bases between. The CDR3 sequence: CATSDLRETGELFF. The CDR3 coding sequence is TGTGCCACCAGTGATTTGCGAGAGACCGGGGAGCTGTTTTTT.

This chain links TRBV11-2 with TRBJ2-3, with D perhaps being TRBD1 or TRBD2 (5 bases each). Per the germline V gene, CDR1 is SGHAT and CDR2 is FQNNGV. Trimming removed 5 bases at V and 0 bases at J, with 15 bases between. CDR3 length: 16 amino acids. CDR3 sequence: CASSGAGTPSTDTQYF. The CDR3 bases are TGTGCCAGCAGCGGGGCAGGGACCCCTAGCACAGATACGCAGTATTTT.

The chain combines TRBV7-9 with TRBJ2-3, with 7 positions matching TRBD1. Germline V gene sequence: CDR1 SEHNR, CDR2 FQNEAQ (reference sequence). J was trimmed by 0 bases and V by 4 bases; bases with no gene match: 4. CDR3 size: 15 residues. CDR3 protein: CASSSGQVSTDTQYF. In DNA, the CDR3 is TGTGCCAGCAGCTCCGGACAGGTTAGCACAGATACGCAGTATTTT. The full variable domain, in which reference TRBV7-9 and TRBJ2-3 provide the parts outside the CDR3, is DTGVSQNPRHKITKRGQNVTFRCDPISEHNRLYWYRQTLGQGPEFLTYFQNEAQLEKSRLLSDRFSAERPKGSFSTLEIQRTEQGDSAMYLCASSSGQVSTDTQYFGPGTRLTVL.

In its sample, this clonotype was seen many times. The CDR3, as DNA: TGTGCCAGCAGCTTAGAAGAGGGGCACGGCTACACCTTC. Encoded protein: CASSLEEGHGYTF. V and J are TRBV7-9 and TRBJ1-2, with D perhaps TRBD1 (5 bases). Between the trimmed V and J ends, which lost 1 base and 8 bases, there was a span of 11 bases. The CDR3 contains 13 residues. Germline V gene sequence: CDR1 SEHNR, CDR2 FQNEAQ (reference sequence).

This clonotype was observed a few times. The chain uses TRBV5-1 and TRBJ2-5, with 10 bases lining up with TRBD1. Looked up from germline, CDR1 is SGHRS and CDR2 is YFSETQ. J lost 2 bases, V lost 0 bases, and 4 bases had no gene match. This CDR3 has 16 residues. The CDR3 coding sequence is TGCGCCAGCAGCTTGGATGGGACAGGGGCTCAAGAGACCCAGTACTTC. This codes for CASSLDGTGAQETQYF.